The 5 T cell receptor beta chains reported below all come from one sample, sequenced in a study of T cells in women clearing cervical HPV infection. Only in-frame clones appear in the TCRdb table, and some are missing; sequencing was by immunoSEQ multiplex PCR. Its table lists about 40,000 clones. The specimen was blood buffy coat. These receptors were taken from a woman aged 18-70 years with a cervical HPV16 infection that either progressed to CIN3+ or cleared (not recorded which).

On this clone itself: The read stops 3 residues short of the end of the CDR3; the missing end is completed from the germline J gene. This chain joins TRBV5-1 and TRBJ1-4; tentatively, D is TRBD1 (6 bases). Germline V CDR1 and CDR2: SGHRS, YFSETQ. CDR3 length equals 14 residues. V dropped 0 bases and J dropped 8 bases, with 11 bases sitting between them. The covered CDR3 bases are TGCGCCAGCAGCTTGGGGACAGCCCTCGAAAAA. Protein product: CASSLGTALEK. In full, the CDR3 is CASSLGTALEKLFF. The whole variable domain, filled in from reference TRBV5-1 and TRBJ1-4, reads KAGVTQTPRYLIKTRGQQVTLSCSPISGHRSVSWYQQTPGQGLQFLFEYFSETQRNKGNFPGRFSGRQFSNSRSEMNVSTLELGDSALYLCASSLGTALEKLFFGSGTQLSVL.

Worth noting for this clone: The read comes to an end 3 residues before the CDR3 does, leaving the germline J gene to fill in the end. The rearrangement joins TRBV18 to TRBJ2-7; TRBD2 might be the D (7 bases). Looked up from germline, CDR1 is KGHSH and CDR2 is LQKENI. Trimming took 9 bases from V and 2 from J, leaving 17 bases between them. The CDR3 consists of 14 residues. This CDR3 reads CASSRGAATYEQYF. Incomplete CDR3 DNA: TGTGCCAGTTCCCGGGGGGCAGCCACCTACGAG.

A note on this clone: Read sequence stops 3 residues before the CDR3 end, and the germline J gene provides the missing end. This chain joins TRBV2 and TRBJ2-2, with 14 bases that match TRBD2. The CDR3 totals 18 residues. J gave up 0 bases and V 4 bases, and 4 bases lay outside the gene matches. Germline V gene data show CDR1 as SNHLY and CDR2 as FYNNEI. The CDR3 loop reads CASSVGLAGAPNTGELFF. The CDR3 bases that were read are TGTGCCAGCAGTGTGGGACTAGCGGGGGCCCCGAACACCGGGGAG.

Remarks on this clone: The CDR3 end falls 3 residues outside the read, so it is completed with the germline J gene. The rearrangement joins TRBV15 to TRBJ2-5, with 10 nucleotides matching TRBD2. There are 15 residues in the CDR3. CDR1 and CDR2 (germline): LNHNV, YYDKDF (reference sequence). With V trimmed by 3 bases and J by 5 bases, 6 bases remained unmatched. Here the CDR3 reads CATSSASGGGETQYF. CDR3 DNA, as far as it was read: TGTGCCACCAGCAGCGCTAGCGGGGGCGGGGAGACC.

For this clone: The CDR3 is cut off 3 residues early in the read; its end comes from the germline J gene. This rearrangement joins TRBV11-2 to TRBJ2-7, with 11 bases fitting TRBD1. CDR3 length: 15 amino acids. Germline-derived CDR1 and CDR2 are SGHAT and FQNNGV. The ends lost 3 bases at V and 5 bases at J; junction bases unmatched: 6. The sequenced CDR3 bases are TGTGCCAGCAGCTTGGGGACAGGGGGTGGGGACGAG. Translation: CASSLGTGGGDE. The whole CDR3 region reads CASSLGTGGGDEQYF.